A selection of T cell receptor beta chains follows, all from one sample in a study of OX40 agonist ivuxolimab in advanced cancers. Measured with immunoSEQ multiplex PCR; TCRdb has only the in-frame clones, and not every one. In the table there are some 18,000 clones, around 70% of which are singletons. The source was CD4+ or CD8+ T cells sorted from blood, collected in a trial of the OX40 agonist ivuxolimab. Source of these receptors: an adult with an advanced solid tumor such as melanoma, head and neck, liver or kidney cancer. The CDR3 runs from the conserved cysteine through the conserved F or W. D genes are given only for firm matches. Some rows have no size entry. The others give once, few or many, or a class for an expanded clone.

TRBD1 TRBJ2-1 TRBV9 - TGTGCCAGCAGCTACGGGACAGATCCCTACAATGAGCAGTTCTTC CASSYGTDPYNEQFF
TRBD2 TRBJ2-7 TRBV5-4 once TGTGCCAGCAGCCTGGCGGGCGGGAGCTCCTACGAGCAGTACTTC CASSLAGGSSYEQYF
TRBD2 TRBJ2-7 TRBV5-5 - TGTGCCAGCAGCTTGGGTAGCGGGAGCACGGAGGACGAGCAGTACTTC CASSLGSGSTEDEQYF
- TRBJ2-2 TRBV27 - TGTGCCAGCAGTTTTACCCAGCGCGGCACCGGGGAGCTGTTTTTT CASSFTQRGTGELFF
- TRBJ1-1 TRBV30 - TGTGCCTGGAGTCCCGTGAACACTGAAGCTTTCTTT CAWSPVNTEAFF
TRBD1 TRBJ2-1 TRBV19 - TGTGCCAGTAGCGCCGGGACAGGAGATGAGCAGTTCTTC CASSAGTGDEQFF
- TRBJ2-7 TRBV28 - TGTGCCAGCAGTGGAAAAGGGGGTAGCCCCTACGAGCAGTACTTC CASSGKGGSPYEQYF
- TRBJ2-1 TRBV4-3 once TGCGCCAGCAGCCAAAGAGGGGATCGCTCCTACAATGAGCAGTTCTTC CASSQRGDRSYNEQFF
TRBD1 TRBJ2-7 TRBV4-1 large TGCGCCAGCAGCCAAGGGACAGGCGATCAGATGTACGAGCAGTACTTC CASSQGTGDQMYEQYF
TRBD1 TRBJ2-7 TRBV18 - TGTGCCAGCTCACCCTTAGGACAGGGAAGCTCCTACGAGCAGTACTTC CASSPLGQGSSYEQYF
- TRBJ2-3 TRBV27 - TGTGCCAGCAGTTACACCGGGCGGGACGGGAGCACAGATACGCAGTATTTT CASSYTGRDGSTDTQYF
- TRBJ1-4 TRBV6-4 - TGTGCCAGCCGGGACAAAGAAGGAACTAATGAAAAACTGTTTTTT CASRDKEGTNEKLFF
TRBD1 TRBJ2-3 TRBV18 - TGTGCCAGCTCGACCGGGACAGGGGAAGATACGCAGTATTTT CASSTGTGEDTQYF
TRBD2 TRBJ2-1 TRBV6-6 - TGTGCCAGCAGTTACTCGGTAGCGGGATCGGGAAATGAGCAGTTCTTC CASSYSVAGSGNEQFF
- TRBJ1-3 TRBV4-2 - TGTGCCAGCAGCTGGGGGGGAAACACCATATATTTT CASSWGGNTIYF
TRBD1 TRBJ1-2 TRBV7-9 - TGTGCCAGCCCCCGACCCCCACAGGGGGGGTATGGCTACACCTTC CASPRPPQGGYGYTF
- TRBJ1-5 TRBV2 - TGTGCCAGCAGTGAAGTACAGGGCCAACAGCCCCAGCATTTT CASSEVQGQQPQHF
TRBD1 TRBJ2-3 TRBV28 - TGTGCCAGCAGCGGGACAGGGGTTAGTATGGATACGCAGTATTTT CASSGTGVSMDTQYF
- TRBJ2-7 TRBV6-5 - TGTGCCAGCAGTTACTCGATGTACGAGCAGTACTTC CASSYSMYEQYF
- TRBJ1-1 TRBV27 - TGTGCCAGCAGTCTGGCGGGAAGCGGCACTGAAGCTTTCTTT CASSLAGSGTEAFF
- TRBJ1-4 TRBV27 - TGTGCCAGCAGTGCCTCCCCGCCCGGACCGCTTCGGCCCCGAAAAAAACTGTTTTTT CASSASPPGPLRPRKKLFF
TRBD2 TRBJ2-3 TRBV7-2 - TGTGCCAGCAGCTTAAAGGTGTTAGCGGGAGTGGTAGATACGCAGTATTTT CASSLKVLAGVVDTQYF
TRBD2 TRBJ2-2 TRBV14 - TGTGCCAGCAGCCCCCGACTAGCGGGGGAGACCGGGGAGCTGTTTTTT CASSPRLAGETGELFF
- TRBJ2-6 TRBV5-1 - TGCGCCAGCAGCTTGGAACATCTTGGGGCCAACGTCCTGACTTTC CASSLEHLGANVLTF
- TRBJ1-6 TRBV7-9 few TGTGCCAGCAGCAAGGGCAATTCACCCCTCCACTTT CASSKGNSPLHF
TRBD2 TRBJ2-3 TRBV12-5 - TGTGCTAGTGGTTTGGCACTCACCGGGACTAGCGGCACAGATACGCAGTATTTT CASGLALTGTSGTDTQYF